This T cell receptor beta chain was sequenced for a study of cytomegalovirus exposure and HLA in healthy donors. Regarding the study as a whole: Clonal expansion was found to be greater in HLA-associated TCR beta chains than in equally common others in a later analysis. Roughly uniform sequencing depth across donors was assumed, possibly incorrectly. By a later analysis, the bulk of CMV-associated TCR beta chains appeared HLA-restricted.

About this clone: The antigen remains unidentified.

The PCR made use of 60 Vbeta and 13 Jbeta primers. Original handling: Around 80 million unique TCR beta chains, about 11 million of them shared, were counted by a later analysis. Clones were read by immunoSEQ multiplex PCR, and TCRdb kept only the in-frame ones, dropping some. The DNA was the basis for D and trimming; V, J and clone size are from that table. The data contain some 150,000 clones, approximately 80% of them seen just once; the ten biggest clones take up about 1.4%. Germline values: CDR1 SQVTM, CDR2 ANQGSEA. With V trimmed by 3 bases and J by 1 base, 9 bases remained unmatched. The CDR3 totals 17 residues.

The sequenced material came from PBMCs. V usage is TRBV29-1 and J usage is TRBJ1-1; 12 bases agree with TRBD1. This TCR derives from a woman between 18 and 29 years old in good health and CMV-seronegative. CDR3 amino acids: CSVDSQSGQGANTEAFF. In DNA, the CDR3 is TGCAGCGTTGATAGTCAATCGGGACAGGGGGCGAACACTGAAGCTTTCTTT.